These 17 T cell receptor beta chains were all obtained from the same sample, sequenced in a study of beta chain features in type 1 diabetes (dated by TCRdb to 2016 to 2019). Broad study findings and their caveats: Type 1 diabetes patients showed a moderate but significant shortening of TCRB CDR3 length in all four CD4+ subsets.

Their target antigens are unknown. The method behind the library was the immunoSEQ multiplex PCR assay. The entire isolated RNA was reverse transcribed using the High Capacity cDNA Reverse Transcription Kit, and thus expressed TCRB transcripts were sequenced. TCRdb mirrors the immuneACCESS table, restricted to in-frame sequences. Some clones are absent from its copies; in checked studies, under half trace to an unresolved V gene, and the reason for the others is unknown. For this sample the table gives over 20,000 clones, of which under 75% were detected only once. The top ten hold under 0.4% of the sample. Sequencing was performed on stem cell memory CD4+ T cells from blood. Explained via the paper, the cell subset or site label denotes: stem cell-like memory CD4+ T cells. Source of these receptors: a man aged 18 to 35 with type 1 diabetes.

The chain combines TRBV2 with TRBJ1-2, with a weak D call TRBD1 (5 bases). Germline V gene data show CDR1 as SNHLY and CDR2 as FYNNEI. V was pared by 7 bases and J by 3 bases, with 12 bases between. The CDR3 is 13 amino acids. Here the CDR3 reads CASNPGGDYGYTF. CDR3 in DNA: TGTGCCAGCAACCCCGGGGGGGACTATGGCTACACCTTC. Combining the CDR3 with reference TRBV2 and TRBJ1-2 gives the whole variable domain EPEVTQTPSHQVTQMGQEVILRCVPISNHLYFYWYRQILGQKVEFLVSFYNNEISEKSEIFDDQFSVERPDGSNFTLKIRSTKLEDSAMYFCASNPGGDYGYTFGSGTRLTVV.

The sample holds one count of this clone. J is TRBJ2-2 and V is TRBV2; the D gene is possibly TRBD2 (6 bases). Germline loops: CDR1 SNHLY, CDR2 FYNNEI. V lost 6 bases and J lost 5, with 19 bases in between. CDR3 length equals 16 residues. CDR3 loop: CASSQQGGAGTGELFF. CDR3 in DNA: TGTGCCAGCAGCCAACAAGGCGGGGCGGGAACCGGGGAGCTGTTTTTT.

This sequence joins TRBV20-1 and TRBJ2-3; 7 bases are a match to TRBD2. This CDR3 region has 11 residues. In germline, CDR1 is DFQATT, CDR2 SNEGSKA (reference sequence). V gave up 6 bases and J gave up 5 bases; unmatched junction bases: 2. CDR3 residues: CSAPSGDTQYF. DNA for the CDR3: TGCAGTGCCCCTAGCGGAGATACGCAGTATTTT.

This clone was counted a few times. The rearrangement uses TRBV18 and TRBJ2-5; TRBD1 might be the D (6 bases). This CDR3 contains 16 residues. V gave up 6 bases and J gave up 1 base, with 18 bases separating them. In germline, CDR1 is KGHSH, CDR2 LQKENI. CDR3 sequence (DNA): TGTGCCAGCTCGCAACGGCCGGGACAACTCCAAGAGACCCAGTACTTC. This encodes CASSQRPGQLQETQYF.

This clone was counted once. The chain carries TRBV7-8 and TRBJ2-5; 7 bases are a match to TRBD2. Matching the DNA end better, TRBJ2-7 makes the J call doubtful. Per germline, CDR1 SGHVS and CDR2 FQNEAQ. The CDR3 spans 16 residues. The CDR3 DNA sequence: TGTGCCAGCAGCTCCCCAAGCGGGATCCTATCCTACGAGCAGTACTTC. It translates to CASSSPSGILSYEQYF.

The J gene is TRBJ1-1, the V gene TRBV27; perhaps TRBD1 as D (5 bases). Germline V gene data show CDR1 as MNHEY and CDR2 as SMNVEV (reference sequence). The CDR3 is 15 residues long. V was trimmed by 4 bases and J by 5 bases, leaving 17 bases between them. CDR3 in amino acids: CASSSKLEGRTEAFF. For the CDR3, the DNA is TGTGCCAGCAGTTCCAAGTTGGAGGGACGGACTGAAGCTTTCTTT.

The CDR3 sequence is CASSTTGAKNIQYF. The CDR3 region has the DNA TGTGCCAGTAGTACGACAGGAGCCAAAAACATTCAGTACTTC. The V and J genes are TRBV19 and TRBJ2-4; perhaps TRBD1 as D (6 bases). The V end was cut by 4 bases, the J end by 0 bases, with 7 bases between. Germline loops: CDR1 LNHDA, CDR2 SQIVND (reference sequence). The CDR3 has 14 residues.

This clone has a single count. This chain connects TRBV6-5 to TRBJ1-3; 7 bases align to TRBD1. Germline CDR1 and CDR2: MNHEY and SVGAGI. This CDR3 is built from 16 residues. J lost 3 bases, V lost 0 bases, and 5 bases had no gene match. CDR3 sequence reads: CASSYSRQGFGNTIYF. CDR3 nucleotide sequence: TGTGCCAGCAGTTACTCGAGACAGGGTTTTGGAAACACCATATATTTT.

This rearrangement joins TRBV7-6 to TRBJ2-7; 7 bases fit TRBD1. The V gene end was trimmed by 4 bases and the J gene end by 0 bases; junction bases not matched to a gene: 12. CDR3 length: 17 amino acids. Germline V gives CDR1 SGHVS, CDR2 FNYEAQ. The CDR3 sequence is CASSSALRGQASYEQYF. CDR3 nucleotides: TGTGCCAGCAGCTCGGCGCTCCGAGGACAGGCCTCCTACGAGCAGTACTTC. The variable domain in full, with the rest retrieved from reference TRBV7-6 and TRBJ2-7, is GAGVSQSPRYKVTKRGQDVALRCDPISGHVSLYWYRQALGQGPEFLTYFNYEAQQDKSGLPNDRFSAERPEGSISTLTIQRTEQRDSAMYRCASSSALRGQASYEQYFGPGTRLTVT.

CDR3 amino acids: CASSQPQGWNEQYF. The CDR3 nucleotides read TGTGCCAGCAGTCAACCACAGGGCTGGAACGAGCAGTACTTC. The gene calls are TRBV6-5 and TRBJ2-7; D perhaps matches TRBD1 (6 bases). The CDR3 has 14 residues. Trimming removed 5 bases at V and 5 bases at J, with 16 bases between. Germline V gives CDR1 MNHEY, CDR2 SVGAGI.

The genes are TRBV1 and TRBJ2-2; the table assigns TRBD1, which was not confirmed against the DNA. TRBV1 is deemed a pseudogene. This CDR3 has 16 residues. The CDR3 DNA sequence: TGCACCAGCAGCCAGGAACAGGCTGCGAACACCGGGGAGCTGTTTTTT. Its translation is CTSSQEQAANTGELFF.

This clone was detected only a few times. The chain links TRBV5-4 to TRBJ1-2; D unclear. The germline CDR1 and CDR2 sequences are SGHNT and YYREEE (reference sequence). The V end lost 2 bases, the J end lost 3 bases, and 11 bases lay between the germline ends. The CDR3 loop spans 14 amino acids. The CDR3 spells CASSFRDYDYGYTF. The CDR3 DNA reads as TGTGCCAGCAGCTTCCGGGATTACGACTATGGCTACACCTTC.

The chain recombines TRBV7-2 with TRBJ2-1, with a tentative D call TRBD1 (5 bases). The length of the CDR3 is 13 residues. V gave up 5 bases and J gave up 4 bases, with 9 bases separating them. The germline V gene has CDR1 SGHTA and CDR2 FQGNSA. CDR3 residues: CASSIGQYNEQFF. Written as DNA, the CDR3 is TGTGCCAGCAGCATAGGACAATACAATGAGCAGTTCTTC.

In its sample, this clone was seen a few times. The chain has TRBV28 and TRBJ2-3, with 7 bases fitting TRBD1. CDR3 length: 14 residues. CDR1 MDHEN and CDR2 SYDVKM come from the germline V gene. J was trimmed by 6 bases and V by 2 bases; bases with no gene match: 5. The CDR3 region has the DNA TGTGCCAGCAGTTTACGAGACAGGGATGATACGCAGTATTTT. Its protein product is CASSLRDRDDTQYF.

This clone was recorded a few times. CDR3 bases: TGTGCCAGTAGAGACTCAAGGAACACTGAAGCTTTCTTT. Translation: CASRDSRNTEAFF. The rearrangement uses TRBV19 and TRBJ1-1; D uncertain. V dropped 6 bases and J dropped 1 base, with 9 bases sitting between them. The CDR3 is made up of 13 amino acids. Germline assignment: CDR1 LNHDA and CDR2 SQIVND (reference sequence).

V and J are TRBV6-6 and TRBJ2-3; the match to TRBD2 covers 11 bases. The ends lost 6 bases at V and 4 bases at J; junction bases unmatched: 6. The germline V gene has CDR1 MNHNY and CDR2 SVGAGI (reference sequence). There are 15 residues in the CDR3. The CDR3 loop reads CASSQLAGESDTQYF. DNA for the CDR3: TGTGCCAGCAGCCAACTAGCGGGAGAATCAGATACGCAGTATTTT.

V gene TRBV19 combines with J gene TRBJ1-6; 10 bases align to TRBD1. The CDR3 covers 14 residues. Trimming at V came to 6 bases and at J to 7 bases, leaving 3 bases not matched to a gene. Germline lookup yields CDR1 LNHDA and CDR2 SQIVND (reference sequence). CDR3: CASSRDRGNSPLHF. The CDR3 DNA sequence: TGTGCCAGTAGCCGGGACAGGGGAAATTCACCCCTCCACTTT.